The 2 T cell receptor beta chains below were found in one sample sequenced in a study of Ad26.COV2.S vaccination and SARS-CoV-2 variants. Specified treatment: around 19 received Ad26.COV2.S at low or high dose, single or two shots; several received placebo; per-sample allocation not given. Samples analyzed were those drawn on day 63 after the first vaccine or placebo injection. Produced via immunoSEQ multiplex PCR; TCRdb's table is partial and in-frame only. In the table there are roughly 500,000 clones, 89% of which are singletons. The source material was peripheral blood, sampled in a trial of Ad26.COV2.S vaccine versus placebo. The receptors originated from a person aged 18-65 years who received the Ad26.COV2.S COVID-19 vaccine or a placebo.

This clone was recorded a few times. This sequence joins TRBV6-5 and TRBJ2-7; perhaps TRBD2 as D (7 bases). Trimming took 7 bases from V and 0 from J, leaving 13 bases between them. This CDR3 has 14 amino acids. In germline, CDR1 is MNHEY, CDR2 SVGAGI. The CDR3 bases are TGTGCCAGCAAGGGGGGGCTGCGCTCCTACGAGCAGTACTTC. It specifies CASKGGLRSYEQYF.

The gene calls are TRBV18 and TRBJ1-1; 8 bases agree with TRBD1. V shed 6 bases and J 7 bases; nucleotides not matched to a gene: 7. Germline V gene sequence: CDR1 KGHSH, CDR2 LQKENI. The CDR3 has 13 amino acids. The CDR3 DNA reads TGTGCCAGCTCCCTTGCGACAGGGGATGAAGCTTTCTTT. Translation gives CASSLATGDEAFF. Looking up the rest from reference TRBV18 and TRBJ1-1 gives the full variable domain: NAGVMQNPRHLVRRRGQEARLRCSPMKGHSHVYWYRQLPEEGLKFMVYLQKENIIDESGMPKERFSAEFPKEGPSILRIQQVVRGDSAAYFCASSLATGDEAFFGQGTRLTVV.